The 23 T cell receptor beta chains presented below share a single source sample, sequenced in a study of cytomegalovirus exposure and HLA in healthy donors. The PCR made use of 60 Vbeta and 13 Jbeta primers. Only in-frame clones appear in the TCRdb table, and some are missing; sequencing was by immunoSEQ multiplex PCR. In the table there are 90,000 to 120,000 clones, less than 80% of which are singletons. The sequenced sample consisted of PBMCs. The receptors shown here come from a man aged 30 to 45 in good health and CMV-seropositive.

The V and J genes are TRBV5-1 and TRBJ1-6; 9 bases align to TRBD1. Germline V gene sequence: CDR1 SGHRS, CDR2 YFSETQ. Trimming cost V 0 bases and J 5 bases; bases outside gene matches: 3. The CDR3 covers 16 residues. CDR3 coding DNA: TGCGCCAGCAGCTTGGTCGGGACAGGGCATAATTCACCCCTCCACTTT. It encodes CASSLVGTGHNSPLHF.

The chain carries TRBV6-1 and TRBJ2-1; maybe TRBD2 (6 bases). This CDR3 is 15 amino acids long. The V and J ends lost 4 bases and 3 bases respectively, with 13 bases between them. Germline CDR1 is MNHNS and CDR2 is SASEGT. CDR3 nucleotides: TGTGCCAGCAGTGCCTACGGGGGAAACTACAATGAGCAGTTCTTC. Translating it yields CASSAYGGNYNEQFF.

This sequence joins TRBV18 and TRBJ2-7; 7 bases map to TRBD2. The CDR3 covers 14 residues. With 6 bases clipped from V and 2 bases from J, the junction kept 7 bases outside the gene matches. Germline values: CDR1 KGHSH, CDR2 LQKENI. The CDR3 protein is CASSFSGFPYEQYF. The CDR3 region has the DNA TGTGCCAGCTCTTTTAGCGGGTTCCCCTACGAGCAGTACTTC.

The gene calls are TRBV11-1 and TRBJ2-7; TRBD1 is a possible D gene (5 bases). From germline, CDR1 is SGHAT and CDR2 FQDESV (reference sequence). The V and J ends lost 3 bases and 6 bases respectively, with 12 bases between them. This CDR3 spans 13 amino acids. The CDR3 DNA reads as TGTGCCAGCAGCTTGGTCGCAGGGCGCGAGCAGTACTTC. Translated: CASSLVAGREQYF.

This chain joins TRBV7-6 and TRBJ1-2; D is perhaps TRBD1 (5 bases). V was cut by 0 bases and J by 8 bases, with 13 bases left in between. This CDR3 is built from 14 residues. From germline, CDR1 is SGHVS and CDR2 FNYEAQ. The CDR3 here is CASSLAGPGDGYTF. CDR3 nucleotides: TGTGCCAGCAGCTTAGCGGGTCCGGGGGACGGCTACACCTTC.

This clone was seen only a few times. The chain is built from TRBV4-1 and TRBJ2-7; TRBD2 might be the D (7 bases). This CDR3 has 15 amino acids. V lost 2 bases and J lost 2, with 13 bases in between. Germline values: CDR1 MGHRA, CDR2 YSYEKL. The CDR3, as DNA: TGCGCCAGCAGCCAATCGGGGGGCTCAACCTACGAGCAGTACTTC. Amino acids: CASSQSGGSTYEQYF.

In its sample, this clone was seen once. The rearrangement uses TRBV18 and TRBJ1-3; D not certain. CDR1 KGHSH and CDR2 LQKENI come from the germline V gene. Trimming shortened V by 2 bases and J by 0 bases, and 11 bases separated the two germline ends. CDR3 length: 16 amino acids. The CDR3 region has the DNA TGTGCCAGCTCACCAGGGCCTTCAAGCTCTGGAAACACCATATATTTT. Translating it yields CASSPGPSSSGNTIYF.

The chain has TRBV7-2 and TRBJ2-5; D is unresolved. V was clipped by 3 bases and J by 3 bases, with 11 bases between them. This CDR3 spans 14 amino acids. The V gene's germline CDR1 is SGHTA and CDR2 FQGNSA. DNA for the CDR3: TGTGCCAGCAGCTTTTTGACACGGAAAGAGACCCAGTACTTC. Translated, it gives CASSFLTRKETQYF.

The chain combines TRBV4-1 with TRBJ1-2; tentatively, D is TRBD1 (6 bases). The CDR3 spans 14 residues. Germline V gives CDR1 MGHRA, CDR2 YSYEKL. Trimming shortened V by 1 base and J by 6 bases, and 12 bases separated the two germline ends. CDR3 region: CASSQVGGKDGYTF. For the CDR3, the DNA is TGCGCCAGCAGCCAAGTTGGGGGCAAGGATGGCTACACCTTC.

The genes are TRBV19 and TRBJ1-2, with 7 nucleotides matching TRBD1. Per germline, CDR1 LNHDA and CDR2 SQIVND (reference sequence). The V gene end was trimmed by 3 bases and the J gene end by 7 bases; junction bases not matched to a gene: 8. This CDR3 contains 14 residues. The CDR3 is CASSIGTASFGYTF. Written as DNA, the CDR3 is TGTGCCAGTAGTATCGGGACAGCATCGTTTGGCTACACCTTC.

The CDR3 protein is CASSEAHGLAGGEQYF. CDR3 DNA: TGTGCCAGCAGTGAAGCGCACGGACTAGCGGGGGGTGAGCAGTACTTC. The rearrangement uses TRBV2 and TRBJ2-7, with 14 bases aligning to TRBD2. The trim removed 0 bases at V and 7 bases at J, leaving 5 bases unmatched. This CDR3 comprises 16 residues. The germline CDR1 and CDR2 sequences are SNHLY and FYNNEI.

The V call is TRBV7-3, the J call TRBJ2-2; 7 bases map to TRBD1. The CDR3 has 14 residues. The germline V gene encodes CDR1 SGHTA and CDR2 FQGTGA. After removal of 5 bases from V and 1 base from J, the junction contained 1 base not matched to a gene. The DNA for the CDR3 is TGTGCCAGCAGCCGGGACAGGAACACCGGGGAGCTGTTTTTT. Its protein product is CASSRDRNTGELFF.

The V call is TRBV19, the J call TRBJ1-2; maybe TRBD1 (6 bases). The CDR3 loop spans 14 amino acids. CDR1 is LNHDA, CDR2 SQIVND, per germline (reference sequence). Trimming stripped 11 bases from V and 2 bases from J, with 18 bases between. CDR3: CAGNPQGPNYGYTF. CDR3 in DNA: TGTGCCGGTAACCCACAGGGACCCAACTATGGCTACACCTTC.

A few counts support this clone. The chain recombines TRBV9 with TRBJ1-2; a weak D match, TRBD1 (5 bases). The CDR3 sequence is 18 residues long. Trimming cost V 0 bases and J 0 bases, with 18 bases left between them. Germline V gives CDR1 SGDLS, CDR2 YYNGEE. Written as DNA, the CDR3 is TGTGCCAGCAGCGTAGGAAGGGGTTTTCATGTTACTAACTATGGCTACACCTTC. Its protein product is CASSVGRGFHVTNYGYTF. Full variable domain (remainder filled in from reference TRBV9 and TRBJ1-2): DSGVTQTPKHLITATGQRVTLRCSPRSGDLSVYWYQQSLDQGLQFLIQYYNGEERAKGNILERFSAQQFPDLHSELNLSSLELGDSALYFCASSVGRGFHVTNYGYTFGSGTRLTVV.

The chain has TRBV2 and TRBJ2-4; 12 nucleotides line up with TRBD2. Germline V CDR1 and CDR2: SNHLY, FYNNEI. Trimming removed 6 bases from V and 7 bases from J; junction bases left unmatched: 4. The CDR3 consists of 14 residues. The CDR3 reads CASRTTSGRNIQYF. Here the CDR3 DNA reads TGTGCCAGCAGAACTACTAGCGGGAGGAACATTCAGTACTTC.

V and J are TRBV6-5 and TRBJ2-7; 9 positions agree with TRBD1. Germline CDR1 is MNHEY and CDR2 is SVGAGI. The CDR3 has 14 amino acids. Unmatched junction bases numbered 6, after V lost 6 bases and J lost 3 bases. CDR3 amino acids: CASRAGTGIYEQYF. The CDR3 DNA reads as TGTGCCAGCAGGGCCGGGACAGGGATCTACGAGCAGTACTTC.

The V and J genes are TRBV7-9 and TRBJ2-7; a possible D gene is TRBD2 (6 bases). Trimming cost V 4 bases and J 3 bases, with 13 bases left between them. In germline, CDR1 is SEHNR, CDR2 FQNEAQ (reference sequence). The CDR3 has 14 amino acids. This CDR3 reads CASSSGAGRYEQYF. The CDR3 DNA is TGTGCCAGCAGCTCGGGAGCAGGCCGCTACGAGCAGTACTTC.

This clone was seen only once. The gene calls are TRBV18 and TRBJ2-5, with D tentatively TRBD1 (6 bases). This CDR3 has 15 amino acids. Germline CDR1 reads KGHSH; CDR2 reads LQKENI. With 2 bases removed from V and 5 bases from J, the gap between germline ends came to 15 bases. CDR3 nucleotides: TGTGCCAGCTCACCAGGGCTGGGGGCGAGTGAGACCCAGTACTTC. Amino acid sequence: CASSPGLGASETQYF.

The chain's CDR3 is CASSRDIYGNTIYF. The CDR3 DNA reads as TGTGCCAGCAGCCGGGACATTTATGGAAACACCATATATTTT. This chain uses TRBV7-9 with TRBJ1-3; TRBD1 might be the D (6 bases). Germline-derived CDR1 and CDR2 are SEHNR and FQNEAQ (reference sequence). V dropped 5 bases and J dropped 3 bases, with 11 bases sitting between them. This CDR3 region has 14 residues.

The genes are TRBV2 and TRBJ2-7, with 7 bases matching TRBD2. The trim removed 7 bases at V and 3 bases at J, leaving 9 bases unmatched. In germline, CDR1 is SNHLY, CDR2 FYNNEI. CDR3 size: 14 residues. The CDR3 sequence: CASNSWGGDYEQYF. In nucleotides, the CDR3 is TGTGCCAGCAACTCATGGGGGGGGGACTACGAGCAGTACTTC.

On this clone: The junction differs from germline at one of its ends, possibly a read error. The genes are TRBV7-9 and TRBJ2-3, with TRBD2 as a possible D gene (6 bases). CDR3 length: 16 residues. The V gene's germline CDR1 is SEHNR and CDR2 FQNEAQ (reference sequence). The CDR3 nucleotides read TGTGCCAGCACCTTACCTCGGGACTCCATTCCAGATACGCAGTATTTT. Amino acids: CASTLPRDSIPDTQYF.

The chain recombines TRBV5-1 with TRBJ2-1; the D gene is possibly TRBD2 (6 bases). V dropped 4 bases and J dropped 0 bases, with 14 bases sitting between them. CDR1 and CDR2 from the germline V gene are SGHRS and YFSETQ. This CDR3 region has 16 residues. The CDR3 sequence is CASSLVAVSSYNEQFF. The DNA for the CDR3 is TGCGCCAGCAGCCTTGTAGCGGTGAGCTCCTACAATGAGCAGTTCTTC. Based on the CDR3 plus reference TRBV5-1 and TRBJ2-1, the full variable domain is KAGVTQTPRYLIKTRGQQVTLSCSPISGHRSVSWYQQTPGQGLQFLFEYFSETQRNKGNFPGRFSGRQFSNSRSEMNVSTLELGDSALYLCASSLVAVSSYNEQFFGPGTRLTVL.

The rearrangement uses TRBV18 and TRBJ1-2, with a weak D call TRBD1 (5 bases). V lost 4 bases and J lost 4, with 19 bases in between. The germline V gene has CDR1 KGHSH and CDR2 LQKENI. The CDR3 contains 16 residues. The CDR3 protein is CASSLSADSDTYGYTF. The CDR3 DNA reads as TGTGCCAGCTCACTCTCCGCAGACAGTGATACCTATGGCTACACCTTC.